This TCR beta chain was documented in a study of T cells in Graves' hyperthyroidism and ophthalmopathy (dated by TCRdb to the late 2010s). Turning to the overall study: Peripheral blood was collected at initial diagnosis, before any treatment. Following sampling, methimazole starting at 30 mg daily was given to hyperthyroidism patients, and high-dose intravenous methylprednisolone was given to ophthalmopathy patients. A discovery cohort of around 100 patients, 43 with Graves' ophthalmopathy and over 55 with stable Graves' hyperthyroidism, was used to find distinguishing TCR V-J signatures. TCR Vbeta CDR3 sequencing of approximately 140 peripheral blood samples (roughly 43 ophthalmopathy, under 80 hyperthyroidism and roughly 17 progressor patients) is reported in the paper. Thyroid tissue and blood T-cell repertoires from six or seven Graves' hyperthyroidism patients were also compared in the study. Whether ophthalmopathy could be predicted prospectively was tested in an independent validation cohort made up of some 20 hyperthyroidism patients plus 17 patients who later progressed to ophthalmopathy. The roughly 91 discovery patients were randomly divided into training and test sets at a 7:3 ratio. What the study reported, not specific to this receptor: In validation, the model predicted progression to ophthalmopathy a median of 6.5 months before onset, with approximately 71% sensitivity and about 75% specificity. Sample size was not statistically predetermined, and investigators were not blinded to group allocation. Most expanded thyroid clonotypes (frequency above 0.001) were also found in blood, which suggests that blood repertoires may mirror thyroid immune responses. Ophthalmopathy was separated from stable hyperthyroidism by a 13 V-J signature model, with about 86% sensitivity and 81% to 83% specificity obtained in cross-validation and 80%/75% obtained in testing.

The table lists this clonotype with many counts. It lacks a known antigen. It has no much larger one-base neighbor in the sample; base qualities were not kept. In the ophthalmopathy patients, disease was moderately to severely active, with a Clinical Activity Score of 3 or more, a NOSPECS grade of 4 or more, and a duration of less than 3 months. The study excluded patients with uncontrolled infections, other autoimmune diseases, pregnancy or lactation. Diagnoses were based on clinical symptoms, serum thyroxine and TRAb, thyroid ultrasound and orbital computed tomography. PBMCs were separated from around 9.1 ml of fresh peripheral blood using Ficoll-Paque density gradient centrifugation. Trizol reagent was used to extract total RNA, and RNA quality was then checked on an Agilent 2100 Bioanalyzer. The TCR beta CDR3 regions were amplified from the RNA transcripts. The TCR CDR3 was subjected to a first round of RT-PCR using the HTBI primer set and the Qiagen OneStep RT-PCR kit. The libraries were constructed in a second round of multiplex PCR and then size-selected and purified. Paired-end sequencing of the libraries was performed with 100 bp reads on an Illumina HiSeq2000. The study's own analysis went as follows. SOAPnuke was used to process the raw data, throwing out any read that contained adapters or uncalled bases, had a mean Phred below 15, or lacked an exact constant-primer or identifier match. COPE v1.2.5 was used to merge the high-quality paired reads, and each unique nucleotide sequence was defined as a clonotype. MiTCR v1.1 was used to align the clonotypes against IMGT TRBV, TRBD and TRBJ reference segments. Analysis was restricted to V-J combinations with a frequency above 0.0001, which covered just over 98% of repertoires. A TCS score was defined as the ratio of F50 (clonal expansion) to E x V (chaos), with BLOSUM62-based TCRdist applied between CDR3 peptides within each V-J. Welch's t-statistics and random forest reduced 450 to 600 V-J features to under 15, which were used in a naive Bayes classifier (R e1071). TCRdb's own reprocessing of the public reads used fastp at Q25 and MiXCR and kept productive beta chains. Each CDR3 protein appears once, grouped with its most common genes and DNA. For this entry, the V and J calls and clone size follow TCRdb and not the study's own pipeline. The sample data list about 410,000 distinct CDR3 sequences, and about 14% of these were observed just once. The ten most abundant clones make up roughly 13% of the sample.

V and J lose 0 bases and 5 bases, and a span of 14 bases separates them. The germline V gene supplies CDR1 MNHEY and CDR2 SVGAGI. The CDR3 measures 15 amino acids from cysteine to phenylalanine. Of the read, only the CDR3 DNA is kept; its 45 bases are in frame from base 1. This clonotype was sampled from a man aged 18 to 30 with Graves' ophthalmopathy. The chain is assembled from TRBV6-5 and TRBJ2-7; the D gene is possibly TRBD1, with 6 bases matching. Sequenced: blood. The sequence in DNA is TGTGCCAGCAGTTACTCGAGTGTCAGGGGCCACGAGCAGTACTTC. The translation is CASSYSSVRGHEQYF.